This T cell receptor (beta chain) was found in a study of T cell repertoires in cytomegalovirus infection. Study information: In public TCR beta signatures, there were indications of both CMV infection and matching HLA type. Findings and limits, study-wide: Ex vivo responses were dominated by HLA-C-restricted CMV-specific TCR beta clonotypes. Using cumulative public TCR beta family frequency, the authors identified those who carried CMV together with the relevant HLA.

Using its own MiXCR run on the reads, TCRdb lists one record per CDR3 protein. The repertoire holds around 530,000 distinct CDR3 sequences, with roughly 29% as singletons. This CDR3 spans 15 amino acids. Trimming removed 3 bases from V and 2 bases from J; junction bases left unmatched: 5. Germline values: CDR1 SGHTA, CDR2 FQGNSA. This clonotype was observed at least ten times. What it recognizes is unknown. The J gene is TRBJ2-7, the V gene TRBV7-2; TRBD2 matches 9 bases. Sequencing input: PBMCs. This clonotype originated in a human donor in good health (CMV status not recorded). Some clones in this sample may be carry-over from other donors' samples. The CDR3 nucleotides read TGTGCCAGCAGCTTGACTAGCGGCCAAGCCTACGAGCAGTACTTC. Translated: CASSLTSGQAYEQYF. Looking up the rest from reference TRBV7-2 and TRBJ2-7 gives the full variable domain: GAGVSQSPSNKVTEKGKDVELRCDPISGHTALYWYRQSLGQGLEFLIYFQGNSAPDKSGLPSDRFSAERTGGSVSTLTIQRTQQEDSAVYLCASSLTSGQAYEQYFGPGTRLTVT.